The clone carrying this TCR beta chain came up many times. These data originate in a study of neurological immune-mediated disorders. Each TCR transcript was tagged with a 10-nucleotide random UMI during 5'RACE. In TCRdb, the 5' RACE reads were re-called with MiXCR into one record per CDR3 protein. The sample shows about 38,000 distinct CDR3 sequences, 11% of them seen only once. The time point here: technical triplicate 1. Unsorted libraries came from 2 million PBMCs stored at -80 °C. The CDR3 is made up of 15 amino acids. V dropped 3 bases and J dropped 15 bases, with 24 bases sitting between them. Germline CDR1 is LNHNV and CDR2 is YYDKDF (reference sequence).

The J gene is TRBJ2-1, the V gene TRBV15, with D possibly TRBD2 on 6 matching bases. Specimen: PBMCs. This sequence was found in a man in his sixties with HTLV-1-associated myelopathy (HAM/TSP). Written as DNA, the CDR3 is TGTGCCACCAGCAGGGAATTTAGCGGAGGAGAACCCCGGTTCTTC. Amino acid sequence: CATSREFSGGEPRFF.